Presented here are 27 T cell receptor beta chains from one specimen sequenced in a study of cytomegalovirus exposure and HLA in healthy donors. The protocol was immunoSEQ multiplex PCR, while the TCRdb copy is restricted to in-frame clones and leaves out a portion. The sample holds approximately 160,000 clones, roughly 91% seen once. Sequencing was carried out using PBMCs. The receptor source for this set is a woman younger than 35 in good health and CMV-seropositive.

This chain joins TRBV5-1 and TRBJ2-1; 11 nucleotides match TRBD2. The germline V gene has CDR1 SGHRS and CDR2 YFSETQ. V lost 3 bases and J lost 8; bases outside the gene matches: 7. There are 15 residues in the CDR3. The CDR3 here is CASSSIAGGNYEQFF. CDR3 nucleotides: TGCGCCAGCAGCTCTATAGCGGGAGGGAACTATGAGCAGTTCTTC.

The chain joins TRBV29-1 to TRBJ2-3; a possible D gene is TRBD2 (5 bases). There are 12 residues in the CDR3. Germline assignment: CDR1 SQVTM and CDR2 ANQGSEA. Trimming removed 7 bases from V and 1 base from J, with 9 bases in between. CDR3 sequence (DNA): TGCAGCGCCGCGCGGGGCACAGATACGCAGTATTTT. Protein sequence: CSAARGTDTQYF.

The CDR3 DNA is TGTGCCAGCAGCACCGGACAGGGCCTCTACGAGCAGTACTTC. Amino acid sequence: CASSTGQGLYEQYF. The chain couples TRBV5-4 to TRBJ2-7, with 8 bases aligning to TRBD1. Trimming at V came to 4 bases and at J to 3 bases, leaving 6 bases not matched to a gene. CDR1 is SGHNT and CDR2 is YYREEE in the germline V gene (reference sequence). This CDR3 contains 14 residues.

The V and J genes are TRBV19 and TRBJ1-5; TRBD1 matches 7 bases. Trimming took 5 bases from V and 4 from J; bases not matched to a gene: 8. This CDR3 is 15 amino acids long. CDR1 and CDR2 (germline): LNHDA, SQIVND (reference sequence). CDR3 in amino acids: CASSVRDSANQPQHF. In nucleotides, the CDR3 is TGTGCCAGTAGTGTCCGGGACAGTGCGAATCAGCCCCAGCATTTT.

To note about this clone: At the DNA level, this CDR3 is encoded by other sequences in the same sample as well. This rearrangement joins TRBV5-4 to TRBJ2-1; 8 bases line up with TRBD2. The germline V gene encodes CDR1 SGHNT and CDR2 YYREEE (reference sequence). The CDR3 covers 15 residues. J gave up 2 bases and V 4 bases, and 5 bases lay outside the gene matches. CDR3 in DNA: TGTGCCAGCAGCCTCACTAGCGGCACCTACAATGAGCAGTTCTTC. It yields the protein CASSLTSGTYNEQFF.

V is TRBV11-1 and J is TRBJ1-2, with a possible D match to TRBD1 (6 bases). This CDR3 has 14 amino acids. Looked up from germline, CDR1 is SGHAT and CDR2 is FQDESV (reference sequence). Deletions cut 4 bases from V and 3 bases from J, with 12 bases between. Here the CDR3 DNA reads TGTGCCAGCAGCTCCCCGACAGGCCACTATGGCTACACCTTC. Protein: CASSSPTGHYGYTF.

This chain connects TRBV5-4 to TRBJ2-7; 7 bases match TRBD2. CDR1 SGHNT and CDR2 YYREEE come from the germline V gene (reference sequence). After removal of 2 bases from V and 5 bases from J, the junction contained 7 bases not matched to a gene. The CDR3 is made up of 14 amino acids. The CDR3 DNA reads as TGTGCCAGCAGCTTTCACGGGGGGAGCGACGAGCAGTACTTC. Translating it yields CASSFHGGSDEQYF.

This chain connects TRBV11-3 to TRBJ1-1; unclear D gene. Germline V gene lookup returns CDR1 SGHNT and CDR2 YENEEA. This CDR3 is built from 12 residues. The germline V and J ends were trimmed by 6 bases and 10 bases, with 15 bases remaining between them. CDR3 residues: CASRSRMGRAFF. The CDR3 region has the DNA TGTGCCAGCAGGTCCCGGATGGGGAGAGCTTTCTTT.

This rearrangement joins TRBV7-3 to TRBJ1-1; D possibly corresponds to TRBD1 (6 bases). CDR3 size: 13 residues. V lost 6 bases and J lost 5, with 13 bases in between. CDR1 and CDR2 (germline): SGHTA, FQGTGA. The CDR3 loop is CASSRGGETEAFF. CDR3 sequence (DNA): TGTGCCAGCAGTCGAGGGGGAGAAACTGAAGCTTTCTTT.

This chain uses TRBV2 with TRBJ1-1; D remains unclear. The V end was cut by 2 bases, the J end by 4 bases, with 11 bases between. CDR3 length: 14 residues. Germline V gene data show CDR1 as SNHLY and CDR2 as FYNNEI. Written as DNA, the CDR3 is TGTGCCAGCAGTGAAACTAGGGTGGTCACTGAAGCTTTCTTT. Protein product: CASSETRVVTEAFF.

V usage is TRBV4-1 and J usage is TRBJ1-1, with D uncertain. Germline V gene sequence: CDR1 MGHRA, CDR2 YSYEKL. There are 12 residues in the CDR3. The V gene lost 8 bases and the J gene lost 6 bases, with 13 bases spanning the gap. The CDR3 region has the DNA TGCGCCAGCCGGGATGGGATCTCTGAAGCTTTCTTT. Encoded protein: CASRDGISEAFF.

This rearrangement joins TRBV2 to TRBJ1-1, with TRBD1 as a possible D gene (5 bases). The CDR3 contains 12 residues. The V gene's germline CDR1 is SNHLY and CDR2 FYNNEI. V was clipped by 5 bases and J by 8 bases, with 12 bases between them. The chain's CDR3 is CASSQTGREAFF. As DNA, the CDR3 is TGTGCCAGCAGTCAAACAGGAAGAGAAGCTTTCTTT.

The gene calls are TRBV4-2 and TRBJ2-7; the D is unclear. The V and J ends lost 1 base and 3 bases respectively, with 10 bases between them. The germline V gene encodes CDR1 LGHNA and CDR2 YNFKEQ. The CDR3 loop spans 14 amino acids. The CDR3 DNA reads TGTGCCAGCAGCCAAGGTCTAGGCGACTACGAGCAGTACTTC. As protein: CASSQGLGDYEQYF.

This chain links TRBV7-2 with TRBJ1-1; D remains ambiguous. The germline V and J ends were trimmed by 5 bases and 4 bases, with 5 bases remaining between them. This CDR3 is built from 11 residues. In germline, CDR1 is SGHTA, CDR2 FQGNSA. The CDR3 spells CASSPLTEAFF. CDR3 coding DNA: TGTGCCAGCAGCCCCCTCACTGAAGCTTTCTTT.

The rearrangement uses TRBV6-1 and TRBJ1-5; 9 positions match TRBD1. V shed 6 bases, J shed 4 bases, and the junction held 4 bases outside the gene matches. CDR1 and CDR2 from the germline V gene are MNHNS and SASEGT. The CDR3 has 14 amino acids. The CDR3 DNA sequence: TGTGCCAGCAGGATACAGGGGGCGAATCAGCCCCAGCATTTT. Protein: CASRIQGANQPQHF.

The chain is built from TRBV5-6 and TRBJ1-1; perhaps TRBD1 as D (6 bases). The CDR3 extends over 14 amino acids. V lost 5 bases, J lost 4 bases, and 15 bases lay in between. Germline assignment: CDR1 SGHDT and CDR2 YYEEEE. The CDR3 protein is CASSTGLSVTEAFF. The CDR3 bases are TGTGCCAGCAGTACAGGGTTGAGTGTCACTGAAGCTTTCTTT. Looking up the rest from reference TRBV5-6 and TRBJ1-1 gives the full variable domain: DAGVTQSPTHLIKTRGQQVTLRCSPKSGHDTVSWYQQALGQGPQFIFQYYEEEERQRGNFPDRFSGHQFPNYSSELNVNALLLGDSALYLCASSTGLSVTEAFFGQGTRLTVV.

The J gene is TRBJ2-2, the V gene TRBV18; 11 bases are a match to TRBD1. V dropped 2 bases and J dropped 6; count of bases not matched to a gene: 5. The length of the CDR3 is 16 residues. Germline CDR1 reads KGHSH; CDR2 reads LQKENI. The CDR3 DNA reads TGTGCCAGCTCACCAAGGAAGGACAGGGGGCCCGGGGAGCTGTTTTTT. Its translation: CASSPRKDRGPGELFF.

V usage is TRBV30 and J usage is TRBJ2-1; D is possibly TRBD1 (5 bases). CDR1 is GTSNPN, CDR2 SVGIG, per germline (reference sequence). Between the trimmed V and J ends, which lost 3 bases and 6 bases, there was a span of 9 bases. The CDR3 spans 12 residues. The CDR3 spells CAWRGEGNEQFF. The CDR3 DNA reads TGTGCCTGGAGAGGGGAAGGCAATGAGCAGTTCTTC.

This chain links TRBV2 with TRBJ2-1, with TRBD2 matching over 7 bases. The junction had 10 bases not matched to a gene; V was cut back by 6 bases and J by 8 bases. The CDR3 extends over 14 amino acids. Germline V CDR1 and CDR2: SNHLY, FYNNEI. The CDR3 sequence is CASRETSRQYEQFF. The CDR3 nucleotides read TGTGCCAGCAGGGAGACTAGCAGACAATATGAGCAGTTCTTC.

The CDR3 DNA reads TGTGCCAGCAGCTCACCCTGGACAGGCCAAGAGACCCAGTACTTC. Translated: CASSSPWTGQETQYF. This chain links TRBV11-1 with TRBJ2-5; 7 nucleotides agree with TRBD1. Trimming at V came to 4 bases and at J to 1 base, leaving 6 bases not matched to a gene. The CDR3 covers 15 residues. Germline V gives CDR1 SGHAT, CDR2 FQDESV (reference sequence).

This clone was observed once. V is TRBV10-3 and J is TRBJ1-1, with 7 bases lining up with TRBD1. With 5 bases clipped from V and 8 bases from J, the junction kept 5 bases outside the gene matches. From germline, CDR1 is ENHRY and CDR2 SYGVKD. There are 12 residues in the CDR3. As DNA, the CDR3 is TGTGCCATCAGTCGACAGGGTAGCGAAGCTTTCTTT. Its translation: CAISRQGSEAFF.

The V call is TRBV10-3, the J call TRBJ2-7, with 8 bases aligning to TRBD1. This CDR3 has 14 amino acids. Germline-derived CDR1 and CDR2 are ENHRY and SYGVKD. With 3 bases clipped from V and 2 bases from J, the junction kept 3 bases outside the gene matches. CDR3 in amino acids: CAISDQQGAYEQYF. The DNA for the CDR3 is TGTGCCATCAGTGACCAACAGGGGGCCTACGAGCAGTACTTC.

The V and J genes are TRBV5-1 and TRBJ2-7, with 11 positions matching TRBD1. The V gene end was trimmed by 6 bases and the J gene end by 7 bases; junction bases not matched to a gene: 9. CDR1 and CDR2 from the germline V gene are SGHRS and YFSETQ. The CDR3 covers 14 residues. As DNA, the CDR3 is TGCGCCAGCACCCGAGCCGGGACAGGGGGGGAGCAGTACTTC. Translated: CASTRAGTGGEQYF.

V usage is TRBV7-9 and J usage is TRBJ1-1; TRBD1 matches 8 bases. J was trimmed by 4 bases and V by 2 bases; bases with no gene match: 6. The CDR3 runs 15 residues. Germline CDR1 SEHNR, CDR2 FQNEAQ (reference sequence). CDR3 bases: TGTGCCAGCAGCTTACAGGGGGCCGTGGGCACTGAAGCTTTCTTT. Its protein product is CASSLQGAVGTEAFF.

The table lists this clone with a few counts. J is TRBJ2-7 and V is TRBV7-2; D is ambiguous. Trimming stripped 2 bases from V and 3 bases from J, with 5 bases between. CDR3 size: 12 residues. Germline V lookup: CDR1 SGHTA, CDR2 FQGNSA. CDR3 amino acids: CASSLYNYEQYF. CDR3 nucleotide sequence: TGTGCCAGCAGCTTATACAACTACGAGCAGTACTTC. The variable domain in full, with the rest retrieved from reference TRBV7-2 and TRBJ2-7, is GAGVSQSPSNKVTEKGKDVELRCDPISGHTALYWYRQSLGQGLEFLIYFQGNSAPDKSGLPSDRFSAERTGGSVSTLTIQRTQQEDSAVYLCASSLYNYEQYFGPGTRLTVT.

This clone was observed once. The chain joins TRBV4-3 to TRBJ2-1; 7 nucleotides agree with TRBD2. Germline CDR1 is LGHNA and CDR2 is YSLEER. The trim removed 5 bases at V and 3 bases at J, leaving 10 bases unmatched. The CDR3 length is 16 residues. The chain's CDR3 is CASSLERDLVYNEQFF. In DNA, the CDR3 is TGCGCCAGCAGCTTAGAGCGGGATCTCGTCTACAATGAGCAGTTCTTC.

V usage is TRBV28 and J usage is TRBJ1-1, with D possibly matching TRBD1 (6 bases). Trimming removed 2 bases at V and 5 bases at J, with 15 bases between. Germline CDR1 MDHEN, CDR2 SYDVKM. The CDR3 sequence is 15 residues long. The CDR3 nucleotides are TGTGCCAGCAGTTTAAGGGCGGGGGGGCCGACTGAAGCTTTCTTT. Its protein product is CASSLRAGGPTEAFF.